The present T cell receptor (beta chain) was sequenced within a study of blood T cell repertoires in COVID-19. In the study overall: Samples taken during acute and convalescent COVID-19 were collected in the United States, Italy and Spain. The analysed material was cDNA or gDNA that came from T cells, B-cell-depleted T cells, or PBMCs.

For this clone: The same CDR3 can be traced to other DNA sequences in this sample.

As processed by the authors: The assay estimated nucleated cells by amplifying reference gene primers. Sequencing used immunoSEQ multiplex PCR; TCRdb keeps in-frame clones, though not all of them. The DNA gave D and trimming, while V, J and clone size come from that table. The table lists under 450,000 clones, around 88% of them singletons. Germline V gives CDR1 MNHEY, CDR2 SVGAGI. V lost 2 bases and J 2 bases, leaving 6 bases between the germline ends. This CDR3 has 13 residues. Material: peripheral blood. This TCR derives from a woman in her forties or fifties with COVID-19, enrolled during active disease. This chain uses TRBV6-5 with TRBJ1-2; D might be TRBD1 (5 bases). CDR3 region: CASSYDSNYGYTF. DNA of the CDR3: TGTGCCAGCAGTTACGACAGCAACTATGGCTACACCTTC.